These 29 T cell receptor beta chains came from one sample sequenced in a study of shared clonotypes between healthy human individuals. Libraries were prepared by immunoSEQ multiplex PCR; TCRdb keeps only in-frame clonotypes and omits some of them. This table holds some 500,000 clones, 90% to 96% found once. The specimen sequenced was naive CD4+ T cells sorted from blood. The subset: CD45RA+ positively selected. These receptors were obtained from a woman aged 25 to 39 in good health.

The gene calls are TRBV19 and TRBJ2-1, with 7 bases identical to TRBD2. J was trimmed by 12 bases and V by 4 bases; bases with no gene match: 18. The CDR3 extends over 16 amino acids. Germline V gives CDR1 LNHDA, CDR2 SQIVND (reference sequence). CDR3 DNA sequence: TGTGCCAGTAGTACCTCAGTGGGCCCGACTAGCCCAGGGCAGTTCTTC. This encodes CASSTSVGPTSPGQFF.

The chain combines TRBV6-4 with TRBJ2-3; maybe TRBD2 (5 bases). Trimming removed 2 bases at V and 2 bases at J, with 11 bases between. CDR1 is MRHNA and CDR2 is SNTAGT in the germline V gene. This CDR3 has 15 amino acids. In DNA, the CDR3 is TGTGCCAGCAGTGACGGCGGGCTGGACACAGATACGCAGTATTTT. It yields the protein CASSDGGLDTDTQYF.

This chain uses TRBV6-1 with TRBJ1-3; D gene uncertain. The V end was cut by 6 bases, the J end by 0 bases, with 9 bases between. This CDR3 is 14 amino acids long. Per germline, CDR1 MNHNS and CDR2 SASEGT. The CDR3 reads CASSPVGSGNTIYF. CDR3 coding DNA: TGTGCCAGCAGCCCGGTCGGCTCTGGAAACACCATATATTTT.

The chain combines TRBV18 with TRBJ1-1; maybe TRBD1 (6 bases). With 3 bases removed from V and 1 base from J, the gap between germline ends came to 12 bases. Germline values: CDR1 KGHSH, CDR2 LQKENI. CDR3 size: 15 residues. In DNA form, the CDR3 reads TGTGCCAGCTCACCCGGGCCCAGGGGGAACACTGAAGCTTTCTTT. Protein sequence: CASSPGPRGNTEAFF.

CDR3 sequence reads: CASSLVLAGGNEQFF. The CDR3 coding sequence is TGTGCCAGCAGCTTAGTGCTAGCGGGGGGGAATGAGCAGTTCTTC. The chain recombines TRBV7-9 with TRBJ2-1; 12 bases align to TRBD2. V was pared by 1 base and J by 7 bases, with 2 bases of the junction left unmatched. The length of the CDR3 is 15 residues. Germline V gives CDR1 SEHNR, CDR2 FQNEAQ (reference sequence).

The genes are TRBV18 and TRBJ2-1; the match to TRBD2 covers 7 bases. CDR1 and CDR2 from the germline V gene are KGHSH and LQKENI. Trimming at V came to 3 bases and at J to 5 bases, leaving 16 bases not matched to a gene. The CDR3 sequence is 18 residues long. The CDR3 sequence is CASSPLPGGRDYHNEQFF. The CDR3 bases are TGTGCCAGCTCACCGCTACCAGGAGGCCGGGACTATCACAATGAGCAGTTCTTC.

The chain has TRBV28 and TRBJ2-7; D may match TRBD1 or TRBD2 (5 bases each). Trimming pared 6 bases from V and 0 bases from J, leaving 12 bases between. This CDR3 region has 14 residues. The germline V gene has CDR1 MDHEN and CDR2 SYDVKM. CDR3 protein: CASRAWDGSYEQYF. The CDR3 DNA reads TGTGCCAGCAGAGCATGGGACGGCTCCTACGAGCAGTACTTC.

The chain joins TRBV6-5 to TRBJ1-2; possible D gene TRBD1, 6 bases. Trimming shortened V by 10 bases and J by 2 bases, and 11 bases separated the two germline ends. CDR3 length: 12 amino acids. Looked up from germline, CDR1 is MNHEY and CDR2 is SVGAGI. The CDR3 protein is CATRQDNYGYTF. CDR3 DNA sequence: TGTGCCACTCGACAGGACAACTATGGCTACACCTTC.

The chain links TRBV7-9 to TRBJ2-7; D possibly corresponds to TRBD1 (6 bases). CDR1 and CDR2 from the germline V gene are SEHNR and FQNEAQ (reference sequence). V gave up 5 bases and J gave up 6 bases, with 17 bases separating them. This CDR3 spans 14 amino acids. The CDR3 reads CASSLLQGLGEQYF. The DNA of the CDR3 is TGTGCCAGCAGCCTTCTACAGGGTCTTGGCGAGCAGTACTTC.

V and J are TRBV7-2 and TRBJ2-7; D may match TRBD1 or TRBD2 (5 bases each). In germline, CDR1 is SGHTA, CDR2 FQGNSA. The CDR3 sequence is 18 residues long. The V gene lost 2 bases and the J gene lost 3 bases, with 23 bases spanning the gap. CDR3 nucleotide sequence: TGTGCCAGCAGCTTAAAGGTAAACAAGGGACGCATTGACTACGAGCAGTACTTC. The encoded protein is CASSLKVNKGRIDYEQYF.

The J gene is TRBJ2-7, the V gene TRBV4-2; 12 bases line up with TRBD2. The germline gives CDR1 LGHNA, CDR2 YNFKEQ. The length of the CDR3 is 16 residues. The V segment lost 3 bases and the J segment 6 bases; nucleotides outside the gene matches: 9. CDR3 protein: CASSQVTSGSGVEQYF. CDR3 nucleotide sequence: TGTGCCAGCAGCCAGGTGACTAGCGGGAGCGGTGTCGAGCAGTACTTC.

The J gene is TRBJ2-7, the V gene TRBV2; D not certain. CDR1 is SNHLY and CDR2 is FYNNEI in the germline V gene. The CDR3 length is 13 residues. Trimming left V 6 bases short and J 1 base short, with 10 bases between. CDR3 amino acids: CASSAGRSYEQYF. CDR3 DNA: TGTGCCAGCAGCGCCGGGCGGTCCTACGAGCAGTACTTC.

The rearrangement joins TRBV7-2 to TRBJ2-5; 9 bases are a match to TRBD1. The end of the DNA is better explained by TRBJ2-7, so the J call may be wrong. The CDR3 sequence is 15 residues long. CDR1 is SGHTA, CDR2 FQGNSA, per germline. This CDR3 reads CASRPHRDRAHEQYF. The CDR3 DNA reads TGTGCCAGCAGACCCCACCGGGACAGGGCCCACGAGCAGTACTTC.

The chain recombines TRBV28 with TRBJ2-1; maybe TRBD1 (6 bases). Germline loops: CDR1 MDHEN, CDR2 SYDVKM. The CDR3 spans 17 residues. V lost 5 bases, J lost 6 bases, and 23 bases lay in between. In nucleotides, the CDR3 is TGTGCCAGCAGTGATCCCCTAGGGGGAACAGTGCGCAATGAGCAGTTCTTC. It yields the protein CASSDPLGGTVRNEQFF.

The V gene is TRBV28, the J gene TRBJ2-1; D call uncertain. V dropped 8 bases and J dropped 0 bases, with 8 bases sitting between them. CDR1 and CDR2 from the germline V gene are MDHEN and SYDVKM. This CDR3 region has 13 residues. CDR3 sequence (DNA): TGTGCCAGCTCAGCGTCCTCCTACAATGAGCAGTTCTTC. Translated: CASSASSYNEQFF.

This clone was seen more than once but under ten times. V gene TRBV7-6 combines with J gene TRBJ2-7; perhaps TRBD2 as D (6 bases). This CDR3 spans 12 amino acids. Trimming stripped 5 bases from V and 6 bases from J, with 11 bases between. The germline V gene encodes CDR1 SGHVS and CDR2 FNYEAQ. CDR3 region: CASSQGGVEQYF. For the CDR3, the DNA is TGTGCCAGCAGCCAGGGAGGCGTCGAGCAGTACTTC.

Comment on this clone: Additional DNA sequences in this sample encode the identical CDR3. The chain is built from TRBV21-1 and TRBJ2-7; the table's D call TRBD2 went unverified against the DNA. TRBV21-1 is termed a pseudogene. This CDR3 is 21 amino acids long. Written as DNA, the CDR3 is TGTGCCAGCAGCCCCCAGGGGCTAGCGGGAATCAGTCGTAAGGGGAACTACGAGCAGTACTTC. Amino acids: CASSPQGLAGISRKGNYEQYF.

V gene TRBV11-1 combines with J gene TRBJ1-1; D possibly corresponds to TRBD1 (6 bases). Per the germline V gene, CDR1 is SGHAT and CDR2 is FQDESV (reference sequence). The CDR3 totals 14 residues. V was trimmed by 1 base and J by 4 bases, leaving 10 bases between them. CDR3 loop: CASSLVFRGTEAFF. CDR3 DNA: TGTGCCAGCAGCTTAGTCTTCAGGGGCACTGAAGCTTTCTTT.

This rearrangement joins TRBV27 to TRBJ2-5, with 9 bases identical to TRBD2. With 3 bases clipped from V and 4 bases from J, the junction kept 6 bases outside the gene matches. This CDR3 has 15 amino acids. CDR1 and CDR2 from the germline V gene are MNHEY and SMNVEV (reference sequence). The CDR3 DNA sequence: TGTGCCAGCAGTTTTCGGCGGGAGGGCACAGAGACCCAGTACTTC. Translation: CASSFRREGTETQYF.

The V call is TRBV30, the J call TRBJ2-7, with 9 bases lining up with TRBD1. Germline CDR1 is GTSNPN and CDR2 is SVGIG (reference sequence). The J segment lost 3 bases and the V segment lost 5 bases, leaving 5 bases of the junction unmatched. CDR3 length equals 13 residues. CDR3 loop: CAWSLGQGYEQYF. For the CDR3, the DNA is TGTGCCTGGTCCCTGGGACAGGGCTACGAGCAGTACTTC.

J is TRBJ2-1 and V is TRBV11-2, with D perhaps TRBD2 (5 bases). The CDR3 covers 15 residues. Trimming removed 4 bases from V and 1 base from J, with 11 bases in between. Germline values: CDR1 SGHAT, CDR2 FQNNGV. In DNA form, the CDR3 reads TGTGCCAGCAGCTCCGGGAAAGAGTCCTACAATGAGCAGTTCTTC. Translation: CASSSGKESYNEQFF. The full variable domain, in which reference TRBV11-2 and TRBJ2-1 provide the parts outside the CDR3, is EAGVAQSPRYKIIEKRQSVAFWCNPISGHATLYWYQQILGQGPKLLIQFQNNGVVDDSQLPKDRFSAERLKGVDSTLKIQPAKLEDSAVYLCASSSGKESYNEQFFGPGTRLTVL.

This chain joins TRBV19 and TRBJ1-1; D is unclear. This CDR3 region has 13 residues. Trimming removed 7 bases from V and 0 bases from J, with 9 bases in between. Germline V gene sequence: CDR1 LNHDA, CDR2 SQIVND (reference sequence). CDR3 region: CASNRRMNTEAFF. In nucleotides, the CDR3 is TGTGCCAGTAATCGGCGGATGAACACTGAAGCTTTCTTT.

The chain joins TRBV15 to TRBJ1-1; D ambiguous. Trimming took 3 bases from V and 5 from J, leaving 7 bases between them. Germline-derived CDR1 and CDR2 are LNHNV and YYDKDF (reference sequence). CDR3 size: 12 residues. CDR3 region: CATSRSNTEAFF. The CDR3 bases are TGTGCCACCAGCAGGTCAAATACTGAAGCTTTCTTT.

The chain uses TRBV7-6 and TRBJ2-5; a possible D gene is TRBD1 (5 bases). V was pared by 3 bases and J by 5 bases, with 10 bases between. Looked up from germline, CDR1 is SGHVS and CDR2 is FNYEAQ. The CDR3 runs to 13 residues. Here the CDR3 reads CASSLGQSETQYF. For the CDR3, the DNA is TGTGCCAGCAGCTTGGGGCAGAGTGAGACCCAGTACTTC. Looking up the rest from reference TRBV7-6 and TRBJ2-5 gives the full variable domain: GAGVSQSPRYKVTKRGQDVALRCDPISGHVSLYWYRQALGQGPEFLTYFNYEAQQDKSGLPNDRFSAERPEGSISTLTIQRTEQRDSAMYRCASSLGQSETQYFGPGTRLLVL.

The chain uses TRBV19 and TRBJ1-1; D may be TRBD1 (6 bases). The V end lost 10 bases, the J end lost 5 bases, and 20 bases lay between the germline ends. Germline CDR1 and CDR2: LNHDA and SQIVND (reference sequence). The CDR3 consists of 14 residues. CDR3 in DNA: TGTGCCACCATCGCCAGCAGGGGACGGACTGAAGCTTTCTTT. It translates to CATIASRGRTEAFF.

The J gene is TRBJ2-7, the V gene TRBV5-1, with D uncertain. The V end lost 0 bases, the J end lost 6 bases, and 7 bases lay between the germline ends. Germline V gene lookup returns CDR1 SGHRS and CDR2 YFSETQ. The CDR3 has 12 amino acids. CDR3 bases: TGCGCCAGCAGCTTGGACTCCGCCGAGCAGTACTTC. This sequence encodes CASSLDSAEQYF.

The chain employs TRBV28 and TRBJ2-7, with TRBD2 matching 10 bases. The CDR3 length is 15 residues. Trimming at V came to 4 bases and at J to 3 bases, leaving 6 bases not matched to a gene. Germline V CDR1 and CDR2: MDHEN, SYDVKM. The CDR3 loop is CASSSQTSGRYEQYF. CDR3 bases: TGTGCCAGCAGTTCCCAGACTAGCGGGCGCTACGAGCAGTACTTC.

The CDR3 reads CASSQAGSTYEQYF. CDR3 bases: TGTGCCAGCAGCCAAGCGGGGTCCACCTACGAGCAGTACTTC. The rearrangement uses TRBV5-4 and TRBJ2-7; 7 positions match TRBD2. J lost 2 bases, V lost 4 bases, and 6 bases had no gene match. The CDR3 sequence is 14 residues long. Per the germline V gene, CDR1 is SGHNT and CDR2 is YYREEE (reference sequence).

DNA of the CDR3: TGTGCCAGCAGCGAACAAGGGGGGAGGTATACGCAGTATTTT. Its translation is CASSEQGGRYTQYF. The rearrangement joins TRBV7-8 to TRBJ2-3; D assignment may be TRBD1 or TRBD2 (6 bases each). The CDR3 runs 14 residues. The V and J ends lost 5 bases and 7 bases respectively, with 16 bases between them. Germline lookup yields CDR1 SGHVS and CDR2 FQNEAQ.